This T cell receptor (beta chain) was sequenced in a study of T cell responses to AZD1222 COVID-19 vaccine. Study conclusions and caveats: It was only after the peak T cell response that any repertoires were sampled. Spike-specific TCRs gained breadth and depth after people received two AZD1222 doses.

Libraries were prepared by immunoSEQ multiplex PCR; TCRdb keeps only in-frame clonotypes and omits some of them. This table has some 110,000 clones, about 90% appearing once. As to this clone: Its antigen is undetermined.

CDR3 length: 14 amino acids. Trimming stripped 3 bases from V and 2 bases from J, with 8 bases between. Germline-derived CDR1 and CDR2 are WNHNN and SYGVQD (reference sequence). This TCR was recovered from an adult in good health. The sample consisted of peripheral blood, taken on day 0 of AZD1222 vaccination. The chain combines TRBV10-1 with TRBJ1-5, with D possibly matching TRBD1 (5 bases). CDR3 in DNA: TGCGCCAGCAGTGAAAAGGGGTGCAATCAGCCCCAGCATTTT. This gives the protein CASSEKGCNQPQHF.